The 2 T cell receptor beta chains reported below all come from one sample, sequenced in a study of blood T cell repertoires in COVID-19 (dated by TCRdb to the early 2020s). The method was the immunoSEQ multiplex PCR assay. TCRdb limited this immuneACCESS table to in-frame rearrangements with V and J called. A share of clones is missing; checked studies link under half to unresolved V genes, and the rest is unexplained. This sample has 330,000 or so clones in its table, and roughly 86% of those were observed once. The ten largest clones take up around 1.9% of the sample. The sequencing sample was made of PBMCs or T cells enriched from blood (not recorded which). These receptors came from a man aged 35 to 55 in a cohort exposed to, infected with or recovered from COVID-19 (not recorded which).

This clone came up once. V and J are TRBV19 and TRBJ1-3; a weak D match, TRBD1 (5 bases). CDR3 length: 16 amino acids. V was trimmed by 6 bases and J by 2 bases, leaving 17 bases between them. From germline, CDR1 is LNHDA and CDR2 SQIVND (reference sequence). The CDR3 nucleotides are TGTGCCAGTAGCCCTGCCCCAGGGTTTACTGGAAACACCATATATTTT. This encodes CASSPAPGFTGNTIYF.

The genes are TRBV11-2 and TRBJ1-4; 10 bases agree with TRBD1. J was trimmed by 7 bases and V by 2 bases; bases with no gene match: 13. The CDR3 runs to 18 residues. Looked up from germline, CDR1 is SGHAT and CDR2 is FQNNGV. The CDR3 protein is CASSLIKVSRDRGEKLFF. The DNA of the CDR3 is TGTGCCAGCAGCTTAATAAAGGTTTCTCGGGACAGGGGTGAAAAACTGTTTTTT. Looking up the rest from reference TRBV11-2 and TRBJ1-4 gives the full variable domain: EAGVAQSPRYKIIEKRQSVAFWCNPISGHATLYWYQQILGQGPKLLIQFQNNGVVDDSQLPKDRFSAERLKGVDSTLKIQPAKLEDSAVYLCASSLIKVSRDRGEKLFFGSGTQLSVL.